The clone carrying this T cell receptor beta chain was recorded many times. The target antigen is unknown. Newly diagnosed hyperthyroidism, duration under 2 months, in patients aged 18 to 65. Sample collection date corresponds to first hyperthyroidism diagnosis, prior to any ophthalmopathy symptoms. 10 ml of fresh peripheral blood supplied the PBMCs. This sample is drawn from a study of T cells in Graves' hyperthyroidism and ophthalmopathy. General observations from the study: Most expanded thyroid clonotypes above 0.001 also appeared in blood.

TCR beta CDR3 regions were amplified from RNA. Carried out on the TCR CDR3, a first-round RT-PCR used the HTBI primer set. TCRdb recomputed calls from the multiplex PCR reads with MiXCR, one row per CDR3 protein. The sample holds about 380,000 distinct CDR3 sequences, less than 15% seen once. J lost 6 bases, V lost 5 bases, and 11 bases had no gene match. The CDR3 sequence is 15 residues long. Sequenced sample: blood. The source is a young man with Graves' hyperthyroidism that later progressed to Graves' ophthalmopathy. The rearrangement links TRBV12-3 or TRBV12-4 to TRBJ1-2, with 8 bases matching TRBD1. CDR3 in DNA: TGTGCCAGCAGTCTCGCTTTTCAGGGGGCGAATGGCTACACCTTC. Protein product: CASSLAFQGANGYTF.